These 10 T cell receptor beta chains were all obtained from the same sample, sequenced in a study of radiotherapy plus CTLA-4 blockade in lung cancer. Sequencing used immunoSEQ multiplex PCR; TCRdb keeps in-frame clones, though not all of them. In the table there are about 62,000 clones, 70% to 80% of which are singletons. The sequencing here drew on peripheral blood, taken from a patient treated with radiotherapy plus ipilimumab. These TCRs come from a human donor with non-small cell lung cancer who had a complete response to radiotherapy plus ipilimumab.

V is TRBV10-3 and J is TRBJ2-1; 8 bases match TRBD2. V shed 6 bases, J shed 9 bases, and the junction held 4 bases outside the gene matches. CDR1 and CDR2 (germline): ENHRY, SYGVKD. The CDR3 spans 12 residues. The CDR3 region is CAISPLAGEQFF. The CDR3 nucleotides are TGTGCCATCAGCCCTCTAGCGGGTGAGCAGTTCTTC.

CDR3: CASSAVGGSWSYNEQFF. The CDR3 DNA is TGTGCCAGCAGCGCCGTGGGCGGGAGTTGGTCCTACAATGAGCAGTTCTTC. The V call is TRBV7-9, the J call TRBJ2-1; 7 positions agree with TRBD2. With 5 bases clipped from V and 1 base from J, the junction kept 11 bases outside the gene matches. CDR3 length equals 17 residues. Germline V gives CDR1 SEHNR, CDR2 FQNEAQ (reference sequence).

The gene calls are TRBV12-5 and TRBJ1-2; D unresolved. With 1 base removed from V and 7 bases from J, the gap between germline ends came to 10 bases. The CDR3 consists of 13 residues. Germline lookup yields CDR1 LGHNT and CDR2 FRNRAP. The CDR3 region has the DNA TGTGCTAGTGGTTTGGCGACGGATTCTGGCTACACCTTC. This translates into CASGLATDSGYTF.

This chain links TRBV28 with TRBJ2-2; TRBD1 aligns across 8 bases. Trimming at V came to 7 bases and at J to 1 base, leaving 8 bases not matched to a gene. Germline CDR1 and CDR2: MDHEN and SYDVKM. CDR3 length: 16 amino acids. The CDR3 DNA reads TGTGCCAGCACCCCAGGAGGACAGGGGAACACCGGGGAGCTGTTTTTT. Translation gives CASTPGGQGNTGELFF.

About this clone: The identical CDR3 is also encoded by other nucleotide sequences in the sample. V gene TRBV10-3 combines with J gene TRBJ1-4; 8 bases are shared with TRBD1. The CDR3 covers 16 residues. Trimming cost V 2 bases and J 3 bases; bases outside gene matches: 5. Per the germline V gene, CDR1 is ENHRY and CDR2 is SYGVKD. DNA for the CDR3: TGTGCCATCAGTGAGGGTCAGGGGGCAGCTAATGAAAAACTGTTTTTT. Translation: CAISEGQGAANEKLFF.

V is TRBV29-1 and J is TRBJ2-1, with TRBD2 identical over 12 bases. The CDR3 extends over 18 amino acids. The V gene end was trimmed by 0 bases and the J gene end by 7 bases; junction bases not matched to a gene: 13. The germline V gene has CDR1 SQVTM and CDR2 ANQGSEA. The CDR3 bases are TGCAGCGTTGAAGATCTGAAGCTAGCGGGAGGGCTATCAAATGAGCAGTTCTTC. This gives the protein CSVEDLKLAGGLSNEQFF.

The chain carries TRBV11-3 and TRBJ2-2; 9 bases are shared with TRBD2. Trimming took 2 bases from V and 3 from J; bases not matched to a gene: 1. Germline lookup yields CDR1 SGHNT and CDR2 YENEEA. CDR3 size: 15 residues. The CDR3 region has the DNA TGTGCCAGCAGCTTAACTAGCGGGTACACCGGGGAGCTGTTTTTT. This translates into CASSLTSGYTGELFF.

This clone was counted between two and nine times. The CDR3 nucleotides are TGTGCCAGCAGCTTGGGAGTGCTTACTAACTATGGCTACACCTTC. Protein sequence: CASSLGVLTNYGYTF. The rearrangement links TRBV5-6 to TRBJ1-2; D unresolved. Germline CDR1 SGHDT, CDR2 YYEEEE. This CDR3 is built from 15 residues. Trimming took off 0 bases at V and 0 bases at J, with 9 bases between the two ends. Variable domain in full (rest from reference TRBV5-6 and TRBJ1-2): DAGVTQSPTHLIKTRGQQVTLRCSPKSGHDTVSWYQQALGQGPQFIFQYYEEEERQRGNFPDRFSGHQFPNYSSELNVNALLLGDSALYLCASSLGVLTNYGYTFGSGTRLTVV.

This clone appeared a few times. The CDR3, as DNA: TGTGCCAGCAGTGAAAGTTCTGCACTAGCGGTGAACACCGGGGAGCTGTTTTTT. It specifies CASSESSALAVNTGELFF. The chain employs TRBV6-1 and TRBJ2-2, with 8 bases that match TRBD2. CDR3 length equals 18 residues. Germline trimming cut 2 bases from V and 1 base from J; bases unmatched to any gene: 9. The germline CDR1 and CDR2 sequences are MNHNS and SASEGT.

The gene calls are TRBV2 and TRBJ2-7; TRBD2 matches 13 bases. CDR1 is SNHLY and CDR2 is FYNNEI in the germline V gene. Trimming cost V 4 bases and J 2 bases; bases outside gene matches: 8. The CDR3 has 17 amino acids. The CDR3 region has the DNA TGTGCCAGCAGTGGCTTGGGGACTAGCGGGGTACCCTACGAGCAGTACTTC. Protein product: CASSGLGTSGVPYEQYF.